The present T cell receptor beta chain was sequenced within a study of long-term antiretroviral therapy in people with HIV. This CDR3 comprises 15 residues. V was cut by 2 bases and J by 0 bases, with 11 bases left in between. CDR1 is GTSNPN and CDR2 is SVGIG in the germline V gene (reference sequence). The libraries were made with immunoSEQ v3.0 at survey level. Produced via immunoSEQ multiplex PCR; TCRdb's table is partial and in-frame only. The table records tens of thousands of clones, 95% to 98% of them present only once. The sequences come from unsorted PBMCs, collected 6.9 years after starting antiretroviral therapy. V and J are TRBV30 and TRBJ1-3; D remains ambiguous. This receptor was taken from a man younger than 40 with HIV. The CDR3 DNA follows: TGTGCCTGGAGTATCGGCGCAGCCTCTGGAAACACCATATATTTT. It codes for CAWSIGAASGNTIYF.